A single sample is the source of the 23 T cell receptor beta chains below, sequenced in a study of blood T cell repertoires in COVID-19. Using immunoSEQ multiplex PCR, the repertoire was profiled, and TCRdb retains in-frame clones only, with some absent. The sample lists approximately 91,000 clones, about 77% occurring once. Sequencing was performed on peripheral blood. The source of these receptors is an elderly woman with acute or convalescent COVID-19.

The CDR3 coding sequence is TGTGCCAGTAGTACCCCGGGGGAGACCCAGTACTTC. Amino acid sequence: CASSTPGETQYF. This chain uses TRBV19 with TRBJ2-5; D possibly corresponds to TRBD2 (5 bases). The CDR3 sequence is 12 residues long. V was shortened by 4 bases and J by 5 bases, with 8 bases between the two germline ends. CDR1 and CDR2 (germline): LNHDA, SQIVND (reference sequence). The full variable domain, with the rest looked up from reference TRBV19 and TRBJ2-5, is DGGITQSPKYLFRKEGQNVTLSCEQNLNHDAMYWYRQDPGQGLRLIYYSQIVNDFQKGDIAEGYSVSREKKESFPLTVTSAQKNPTAFYLCASSTPGETQYFGPGTRLLVL.

The chain links TRBV4-1 to TRBJ2-7; a weak D match, TRBD2 (7 bases). This CDR3 is 14 amino acids long. Germline values: CDR1 MGHRA, CDR2 YSYEKL. V dropped 4 bases and J dropped 5 bases, with 15 bases sitting between them. CDR3 coding DNA: TGCGCCAGCAGCCGGTTGGGGGGGCACCACGAGCAGTACTTC. Translated, it gives CASSRLGGHHEQYF.

The J gene is TRBJ1-1, the V gene TRBV9; D gene uncertain. Germline V lookup: CDR1 SGDLS, CDR2 YYNGEE. CDR3 length equals 15 residues. Between the trimmed V and J ends, which lost 0 bases and 4 bases, there was a span of 13 bases. This CDR3 is CASSVGVVAGTEAFF. The CDR3, as DNA: TGTGCCAGCAGCGTAGGGGTCGTTGCGGGCACTGAAGCTTTCTTT.

The rearrangement uses TRBV7-8 and TRBJ1-4; the D is unclear. This CDR3 region has 16 residues. Germline assignment: CDR1 SGHVS and CDR2 FQNEAQ. Between the trimmed V and J ends, which lost 4 bases and 8 bases, there was a span of 20 bases. This CDR3 reads CASSYTRIWGGEKLFF. As DNA, the CDR3 is TGTGCCAGCAGCTACACCCGGATCTGGGGAGGCGAAAAACTGTTTTTT.

The chain has TRBV10-3 and TRBJ1-5; TRBD1 matches at 8 bases. Germline loops: CDR1 ENHRY, CDR2 SYGVKD. The trim removed 2 bases at V and 4 bases at J, leaving 10 bases unmatched. The CDR3 totals 17 residues. CDR3 coding DNA: TGTGCCATCAGTGAGGCGGGACAGGCCGGGGGGAATCAGCCCCAGCATTTT. Encoded protein: CAISEAGQAGGNQPQHF.

This clone occurred a few times. This chain joins TRBV2 and TRBJ2-5, with a tentative D call TRBD2 (6 bases). Germline lookup yields CDR1 SNHLY and CDR2 FYNNEI. Deletions cut 11 bases from V and 5 bases from J, with 18 bases between. The CDR3 is made up of 13 amino acids. CDR3 nucleotides: TGTGCCGCTCGGCGGAGGGTTCAGGAGACCCAGTACTTC. Translating it yields CAARRRVQETQYF.

The chain uses TRBV11-1 and TRBJ2-7; the D is unclear. The germline V and J ends were trimmed by 2 bases and 4 bases, with 6 bases remaining between them. The CDR3 runs to 12 residues. The germline CDR1 and CDR2 sequences are SGHAT and FQDESV (reference sequence). CDR3 in amino acids: CASSLNSYEQYF. The CDR3 region has the DNA TGTGCCAGCAGCTTAAATTCTTACGAGCAGTACTTC.

The chain combines TRBV6-2 or TRBV6-3 with TRBJ2-5; 10 bases are a match to TRBD2. The germline CDR1 and CDR2 sequences are MNHEY and SVGEGT. The CDR3 spans 18 residues. V dropped 0 bases and J dropped 5; count of bases not matched to a gene: 12. The CDR3 nucleotides are TGTGCCAGCAGTTACTCGATCGAGCGGGGGGGCAGTAGGGAGACCCAGTACTTC. Amino acid sequence: CASSYSIERGGSRETQYF.

V gene TRBV4-3 combines with J gene TRBJ1-2; no clear D gene. This CDR3 contains 15 residues. In germline, CDR1 is LGHNA, CDR2 YSLEER. Trimming shortened V by 0 bases and J by 4 bases, and 12 bases separated the two germline ends. The CDR3 sequence: CASSQEGVSLYGYTF. The DNA for the CDR3 is TGCGCCAGCAGCCAAGAAGGAGTCAGCCTCTATGGCTACACCTTC.

CDR3 sequence reads: CASRMDTGSTGYTF. CDR3 bases: TGTGCCAGCAGGATGGACACCGGTTCTACTGGCTACACCTTC. The chain joins TRBV28 to TRBJ1-2; D may be TRBD1 (5 bases). This CDR3 contains 14 residues. V was clipped by 6 bases and J by 7 bases, with 18 bases between them. Germline CDR1 MDHEN, CDR2 SYDVKM.

This chain joins TRBV6-5 and TRBJ1-2, with TRBD1 matching over 7 bases. J gave up 0 bases and V 4 bases, and 8 bases lay outside the gene matches. The CDR3 has 16 amino acids. Germline loops: CDR1 MNHEY, CDR2 SVGAGI. CDR3: CASSSRQGWANYGYTF. The CDR3 region has the DNA TGTGCCAGCAGTTCCCGACAGGGATGGGCTAACTATGGCTACACCTTC.

The rearrangement links TRBV5-4 to TRBJ2-1; D remains unclear. The CDR3 runs 13 residues. The V gene lost 0 bases and the J gene lost 9 bases, with 10 bases spanning the gap. Germline V gene sequence: CDR1 SGHNT, CDR2 YYREEE (reference sequence). The CDR3 nucleotides are TGTGCCAGCAGCTTGGCTAGGATTGGTGAGCAGTTCTTC. This gives the protein CASSLARIGEQFF.

The chain is built from TRBV28 and TRBJ2-2; TRBD1 agrees at 7 bases. The ends lost 6 bases at V and 2 bases at J; junction bases unmatched: 6. This CDR3 comprises 15 residues. Germline CDR1 MDHEN, CDR2 SYDVKM. The CDR3 bases are TGTGCCAGCAGATTCCGGGACAGAAACACCGGGGAGCTGTTTTTT. Translated, it gives CASRFRDRNTGELFF.

The V gene is TRBV27, the J gene TRBJ2-1; 7 bases align to TRBD2. J was trimmed by 7 bases and V by 2 bases; bases with no gene match: 5. Per germline, CDR1 MNHEY and CDR2 SMNVEV (reference sequence). This CDR3 spans 14 amino acids. The CDR3 DNA sequence: TGTGCCAGCAGTTTAACGGCGGGGGAGAATGAGCAGTTCTTC. Its protein is CASSLTAGENEQFF.

This clone was recorded a few times. J is TRBJ1-2 and V is TRBV19, with 8 bases identical to TRBD1. After removal of 4 bases from V and 3 bases from J, the junction contained 1 base not matched to a gene. In germline, CDR1 is LNHDA, CDR2 SQIVND (reference sequence). The CDR3 contains 13 residues. CDR3 loop: CASSTQGDYGYTF. The CDR3 DNA is TGTGCCAGTAGTACACAGGGGGACTATGGCTACACCTTC.

CDR3 loop: CASSLSAGVYEKLFF. The CDR3 region has the DNA TGTGCCAGCAGCTTATCGGCAGGGGTATATGAAAAACTGTTTTTT. J is TRBJ1-4 and V is TRBV7-2, with D possibly matching TRBD1 (6 bases). The CDR3 is made up of 15 amino acids. Germline V gene data show CDR1 as SGHTA and CDR2 as FQGNSA. With 2 bases removed from V and 6 bases from J, the gap between germline ends came to 13 bases.

This clone came up a few times. The chain links TRBV28 to TRBJ1-4; D gene ambiguous. CDR3 length: 16 amino acids. Germline V gives CDR1 MDHEN, CDR2 SYDVKM. V lost 7 bases, J lost 1 base, and 16 bases lay in between. As DNA, the CDR3 is TGTGCCAGCACCTCGTACGGTCGGGTAACTAATGAAAAACTGTTTTTT. It specifies CASTSYGRVTNEKLFF.

The V gene is TRBV10-3, the J gene TRBJ1-1, with TRBD1 as a possible D gene (6 bases). Germline V gene sequence: CDR1 ENHRY, CDR2 SYGVKD. The CDR3 is 13 amino acids. Trimming pared 6 bases from V and 2 bases from J, leaving 10 bases between. The CDR3 DNA reads TGTGCCATCAGAAGACAGGAAAACACTGAAGCTTTCTTT. Amino acids: CAIRRQENTEAFF.

The chain carries TRBV19 and TRBJ2-3, with TRBD2 matching over 10 bases. Trimming at V came to 3 bases and at J to 8 bases, leaving 5 bases not matched to a gene. The CDR3 is 14 amino acids. The V gene's germline CDR1 is LNHDA and CDR2 SQIVND (reference sequence). Here the CDR3 reads CASSMSSGSTTQYF. As DNA, the CDR3 is TGTGCCAGTAGTATGTCTAGCGGGAGTACTACGCAGTATTTT.

The chain recombines TRBV5-4 with TRBJ2-1; possible D gene TRBD1, 5 bases. There are 14 residues in the CDR3. Germline V gene data show CDR1 as SGHNT and CDR2 as YYREEE (reference sequence). V lost 4 bases and J 9 bases, leaving 17 bases between the germline ends. CDR3 DNA: TGTGCCAGCAGCCGTGGGGCTCCCTTCGGTGAGCAGTTCTTC. Encoded protein: CASSRGAPFGEQFF.

The chain employs TRBV25-1 and TRBJ2-5; weak D call: TRBD2 (6 bases). The CDR3 is 14 amino acids. V was pared by 2 bases and J by 4 bases, with 11 bases between. The germline V gene has CDR1 MGHDK and CDR2 SYGVNS. The CDR3 region has the DNA TGTGCCAGCAGTGAAGGAGGGATTGGAGAGACCCAGTACTTC. It encodes CASSEGGIGETQYF.

V usage is TRBV5-4 and J usage is TRBJ2-3; 12 bases align to TRBD2. From germline, CDR1 is SGHNT and CDR2 YYREEE (reference sequence). The CDR3 sequence is 17 residues long. V lost 4 bases, J lost 5 bases, and 11 bases stayed unmatched. CDR3: CASSQPGLAGGRDTQYF. DNA for the CDR3: TGTGCCAGCAGCCAGCCCGGGCTAGCGGGGGGGCGAGATACGCAGTATTTT. Full variable domain (rest looked up from reference TRBV5-4 and TRBJ2-3): ETGVTQSPTHLIKTRGQQVTLRCSSQSGHNTVSWYQQALGQGPQFIFQYYREEENGRGNFPPRFSGLQFPNYSSELNVNALELDDSALYLCASSQPGLAGGRDTQYFGPGTRLTVL.

This chain uses TRBV6-5 with TRBJ2-7; 7 bases fit TRBD2. J was trimmed by 0 bases and V by 2 bases; bases with no gene match: 4. This CDR3 has 15 amino acids. Germline V gene lookup returns CDR1 MNHEY and CDR2 SVGAGI. The CDR3 spells CASSYAGVGSYEQYF. CDR3 nucleotide sequence: TGTGCCAGCAGTTACGCGGGGGTAGGCTCCTACGAGCAGTACTTC.